A selection of T cell receptor beta chains follows, all from one sample in a study of CD8 T cells in Susac syndrome. One entry per CDR3 protein results from TCRdb running MiXCR on the immunoSEQ multiplex PCR reads. The repertoire has roughly 120,000 distinct CDR3 sequences, around 94% of them found once; the top ten carry under 0.095%. Sequenced input: CD4+ T cells from PBMCs. These TCRs come from a human donor in good health. The CDR3 runs from the conserved cysteine through the conserved F or W. D genes are given only for firm matches.

D: .; V: TRBV11-2; CDR3: CASSPRSLAKNIQYF
D: .; V: TRBV20-1; CDR3: CSAYNSYEQYF
D: .; V: TRBV10-2; CDR3: CASSEGPREQFF
D: TRBD2; V: TRBV12-3/TRBV12-4; CDR3: CASSSGGREQYF
D: TRBD2; V: TRBV5-1; CDR3: CASTGLAGSTGELFF
D: TRBD2; V: TRBV20-1; CDR3: CSATPGLAAGELFF
D: TRBD1; V: TRBV5-1; CDR3: CASSLSPTGDTEAFF
D: TRBD2; V: TRBV7-9; CDR3: CASSFRTSGAAGSYNEQFF
D: .; V: TRBV7-6; CDR3: CASSPISGSGGTDTQYF
D: TRBD1; V: TRBV4-1; CDR3: CASSQVGTGKYEQYF
D: .; V: TRBV19; CDR3: CASSSKSGGNQPQHF
D: TRBD2; V: TRBV5-1; CDR3: CASLKGLAGEGGELFF
D: TRBD1; V: TRBV19; CDR3: CASSWTGTGTYEQYF
D: TRBD1; V: TRBV20-1; CDR3: CSARERTGSSGNTMYF
D: TRBD1; V: TRBV13; CDR3: CASRSGGTGVVLSYNEQFF
D: .; V: TRBV5-1; CDR3: CASSSEGDEQYF
D: .; V: TRBV7-9; CDR3: CASSLGQMNTEAFF
D: .; V: TRBV18; CDR3: CASSPRLGDFGEETQYF
D: .; V: TRBV30; CDR3: CAWSALGPRSGAFF
D: TRBD1; V: TRBV10-3; CDR3: CAISERQGGETQYF
D: .; V: TRBV2; CDR3: CASSEGGTPEAFF
D: .; V: TRBV3-1; CDR3: CASSQEGLLLSNEQFF
D: .; V: TRBV29-1; CDR3: CSVDNRESYNEQFF
D: .; V: TRBV7-2; CDR3: CASSLRGDHEQYF
D: .; V: TRBV20-1; CDR3: CSASRDTTEAFF
D: .; V: TRBV20-1; CDR3: CSAIKGKADNEQFF
D: .; V: TRBV5-1; CDR3: CASSLQGSGYTF
D: .; V: TRBV6-1; CDR3: CASMWVSNQPQHF
D: .; V: TRBV12-3/TRBV12-4; CDR3: CASSLARAGTEAFF
D: .; V: TRBV15; CDR3: CATSRGGAQETQYF
D: TRBD2; V: TRBV6-2/TRBV6-3; CDR3: CASSLGWGRDGGELFF
D: .; V: TRBV29-1; CDR3: CSVEPRTDTQYF
D: .; V: TRBV20-1; CDR3: CSARAGAGGSGYTF
D: TRBD2; V: TRBV3-1; CDR3: CASKSGRATGELFF
D: .; V: TRBV7-2; CDR3: CASSKGADRATEAFF
D: TRBD2; V: TRBV20-1; CDR3: CSARDHERDLYEQYF
D: .; V: TRBV18; CDR3: CASSPVDANTGELFF
D: TRBD1; V: TRBV10-3; CDR3: CAVRGLGNTIYF
D: .; V: TRBV18; CDR3: CASSQVDTDTQYF
D: TRBD1; V: TRBV20-1; CDR3: CSARDPRGTGDYGYTF
D: .; V: TRBV3-1; CDR3: CASSLRQSLNTGELFF
D: TRBD2; V: TRBV6-5; CDR3: CASSIAGGPSNTQYF
D: .; V: TRBV12-3/TRBV12-4; CDR3: CASSIGLRETQYF